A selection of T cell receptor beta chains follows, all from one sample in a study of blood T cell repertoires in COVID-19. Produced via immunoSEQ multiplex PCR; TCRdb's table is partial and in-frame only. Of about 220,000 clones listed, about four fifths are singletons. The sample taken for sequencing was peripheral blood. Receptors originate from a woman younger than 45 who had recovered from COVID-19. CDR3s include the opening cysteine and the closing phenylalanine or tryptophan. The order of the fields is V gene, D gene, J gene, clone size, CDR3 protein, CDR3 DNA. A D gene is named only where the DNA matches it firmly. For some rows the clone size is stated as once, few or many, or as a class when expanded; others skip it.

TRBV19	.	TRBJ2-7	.	CASRADSRFSYEQYF	TGTGCCAGTAGGGCAGACAGCCGATTCTCCTACGAGCAGTACTTC
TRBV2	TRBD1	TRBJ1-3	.	CASSELISVDRGSGNTIYF	TGTGCCAGCAGTGAGCTCATTTCGGTGGACAGGGGCTCTGGAAACACCATATATTTT
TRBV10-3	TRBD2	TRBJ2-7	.	CAISPGLATYEQYF	TGTGCCATCAGCCCGGGACTAGCGACCTACGAGCAGTACTTC
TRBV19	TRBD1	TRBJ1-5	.	CASSFTGAQPQHF	TGTGCCAGTAGCTTTACAGGGGCTCAGCCCCAGCATTTT
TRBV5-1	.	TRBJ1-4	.	CASSFDEEKLFF	TGCGCCAGCAGCTTTGATGAGGAAAAACTGTTTTTT
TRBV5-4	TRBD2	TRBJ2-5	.	CASSFFMAAAGVETQYF	TGTGCCAGCAGTTTTTTCATGGCGGCGGCGGGAGTAGAGACCCAGTACTTC
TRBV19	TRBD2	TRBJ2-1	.	CASSSGAGVNEQFF	TGTGCCAGTAGCTCCGGGGCGGGAGTCAATGAGCAGTTCTTC
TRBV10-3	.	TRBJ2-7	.	CAISESARAYEQYF	TGTGCCATCAGTGAGTCTGCGCGGGCCTACGAGCAGTACTTC
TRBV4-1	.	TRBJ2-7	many	CASSQVNLVVFDEQYF	TGCGCCAGCAGCCAAGTTAACCTTGTAGTTTTCGACGAGCAGTACTTC
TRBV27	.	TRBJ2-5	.	CASGEMTGRETQYF	TGTGCCAGCGGAGAGATGACAGGTCGGGAGACCCAGTACTTC
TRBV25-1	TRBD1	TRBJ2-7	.	CASSETGVPYEQYF	TGTGCCAGCAGTGAAACAGGGGTTCCCTACGAGCAGTACTTC
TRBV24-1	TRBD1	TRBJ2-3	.	CATSDSRRQGARSDTQYF	TGTGCCACCAGTGATTCTCGGAGACAGGGGGCGCGCTCAGATACGCAGTATTTT
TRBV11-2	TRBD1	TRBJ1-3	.	CASSLVNRGSAGNTIYF	TGTGCCAGCAGCTTAGTGAACAGGGGATCGGCTGGAAACACCATATATTTT
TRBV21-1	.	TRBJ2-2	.	CASSKGGTGGCGELFF	TGTGCCAGCAGCAAGGGTGGGACAGGGGGCTGCGGGGAGCTGTTTTTT
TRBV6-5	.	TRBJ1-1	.	CASSRETRTEAFF	TGTGCCAGCAGCAGGGAAACTCGCACTGAAGCTTTCTTT
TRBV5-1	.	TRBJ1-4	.	CASSSKTTNEKLFF	TGCGCCAGCAGCTCTAAGACAACTAATGAAAAACTGTTTTTT
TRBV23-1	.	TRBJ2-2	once	CAAARAASGTGELFF	TGCGCCGCGGCGAGGGCGGCCAGTGGCACCGGGGAGCTGTTTTTT
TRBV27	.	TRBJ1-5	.	CASRTALNQPQHF	TGTGCCAGCCGGACAGCACTCAATCAGCCCCAGCATTTT
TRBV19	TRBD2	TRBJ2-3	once	CASSVVAGGTDTQYF	TGTGCCAGTAGTGTGGTAGCGGGGGGCACAGATACGCAGTATTTT
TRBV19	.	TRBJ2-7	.	CASSRGGYEQYF	TGTGCCAGTAGTAGAGGGGGCTACGAGCAGTACTTC
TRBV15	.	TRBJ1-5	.	CATSRYGGSNQPQHF	TGTGCCACCAGCAGATACGGGGGTAGCAATCAGCCCCAGCATTTT
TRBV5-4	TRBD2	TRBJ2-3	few	CASSSGLAGSIGDTQYF	TGTGCCAGCAGCTCCGGACTAGCGGGATCCATAGGAGATACGCAGTATTTT
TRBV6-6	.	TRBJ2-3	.	CASSSGLSDTQYF	TGTGCCAGCAGCTCCGGACTTTCAGATACGCAGTATTTT
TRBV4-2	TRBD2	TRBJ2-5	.	CASSQDYGTSGRVQETQYF	TGTGCCAGCAGCCAAGACTATGGGACTAGCGGGAGGGTCCAAGAGACCCAGTACTTC
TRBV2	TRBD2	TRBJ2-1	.	CASRAASGRSHEQFF	TGTGCCAGCAGGGCCGCTAGCGGGAGATCGCATGAGCAGTTCTTC